This T cell receptor (beta chain) was recovered during a study of Ad26.COV2.S vaccination and SARS-CoV-2 variants. Study in general: Doses of Ad26.COV2.S were injected into muscle once or twice, 56 days apart. Overall study findings and caveats: With respect to non-spike TCR breadth, vaccine and placebo recipients were similar. Those who received the vaccine showed greater spike-specific TCR breadth than those given placebo.

As concerns this clone: Its antigen is undetermined.

The treatment: 19 received Ad26.COV2.S at low or high dose, single or two shots; roughly five received placebo; per-sample allocation not given. Day 63 after the first injection of vaccine or placebo was the sampling time. Vaccine was an Ad26 vector expressing Wuhan-strain SARS-CoV-2 spike. Using immunoSEQ multiplex PCR, the repertoire was profiled, and TCRdb retains in-frame clones only, with some absent. The sample yields about 220,000 clones, 70% to 90% seen once. The sequence was obtained from a person between 18 and 65 years old who received the Ad26.COV2.S COVID-19 vaccine or a placebo. The sequences come from peripheral blood, collected in a trial of Ad26.COV2.S vaccine versus placebo.

As DNA, the CDR3 is TGTGCCAGCAGCGTCCGATACACGACAGGGTTGGGCGGCCAGCCCCAGCATTTT. Protein sequence: CASSVRYTTGLGGQPQHF. The chain employs TRBV9 and TRBJ1-5; 7 bases are a match to TRBD1. The CDR3 has 18 residues. Trimming cost V 2 bases and J 7 bases; bases outside gene matches: 18. The germline V gene encodes CDR1 SGDLS and CDR2 YYNGEE.